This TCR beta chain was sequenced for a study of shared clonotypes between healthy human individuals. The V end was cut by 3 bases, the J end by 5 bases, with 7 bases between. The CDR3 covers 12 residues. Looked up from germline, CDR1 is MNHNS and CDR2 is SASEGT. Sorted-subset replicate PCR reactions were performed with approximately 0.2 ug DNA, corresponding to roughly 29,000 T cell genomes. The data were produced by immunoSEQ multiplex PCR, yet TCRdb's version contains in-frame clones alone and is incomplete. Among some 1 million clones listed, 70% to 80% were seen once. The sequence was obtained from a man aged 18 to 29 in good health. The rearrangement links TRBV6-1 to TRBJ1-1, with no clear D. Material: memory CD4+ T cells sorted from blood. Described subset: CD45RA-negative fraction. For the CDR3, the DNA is TGTGCCAGCAGTGACCCCGATACTGAAGCTTTCTTT. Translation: CASSDPDTEAFF.